This TCR beta chain was identified during a study of cytotoxic CD8 clonotypes in ibrutinib-treated CLL. With sequencing, the targeted depth ranged from 1 in 200,000 to 1 in 1 million T cells. The repertoire was sequenced with immunoSEQ multiplex PCR; TCRdb's copy has only in-frame clones and lacks some. The data show approximately 100,000 clones, about 72% seen once. With regard to this clone: Its target is unknown.

Libraries of TCR beta were made from 1.5 to 2 micrograms of genomic DNA that came from cryopreserved PBMCs. CDR1 and CDR2 (germline): SNHLY, FYNNEI. V was shortened by 8 bases and J by 9 bases, with 14 bases between the two germline ends. This CDR3 contains 12 residues. General study results and limits: Clonality was higher at baseline than in age-matched healthy donors and tracked circulating CD8+ T-cell counts.

The V call is TRBV2, the J call TRBJ2-1; D remains ambiguous. Sequenced material: PBMCs, taken after 12 months of ibrutinib treatment. This clonotype was sampled from a human donor with chronic lymphocytic leukemia. In DNA, the CDR3 is TGTGCCAGCCCCCCCGGTCCCGGTGAGCAGTTCTTC. This gives the protein CASPPGPGEQFF.